These 8 T cell receptor beta chains originate from one sample sequenced in a study of blood T cells in healthy people across ages. Using a J-beta primer mix together with a sample-barcoded 5' primer, a second PCR was run for roughly 7 to 12 cycles. Each CDR3 protein gets one entry after TCRdb re-called the 5' RACE reads with MiXCR. Of about 830,000 distinct CDR3 sequences in the sample, around 62% are singletons; the top ten hold around a quarter. Sequencing was carried out using blood. The receptors here all came from a man aged 30-40 years in good health.

The rearrangement joins TRBV29-1 to TRBJ2-6, with 7 bases fitting TRBD1. Germline loops: CDR1 SQVTM, CDR2 ANQGSEA. The CDR3 has 16 residues. Trimming took 0 bases from V and 1 from J; bases not matched to a gene: 3. The CDR3 nucleotides read TGCAGCGTTGAAGAAAACAGGGGATCTGGGGCCAACGTCCTGACTTTC. Translation: CSVEENRGSGANVLTF.

V is TRBV7-2 and J is TRBJ2-3; 8 bases fit TRBD2. Trimming removed 7 bases from V and 0 bases from J; junction bases left unmatched: 6. CDR3 length: 15 amino acids. From germline, CDR1 is SGHTA and CDR2 FQGNSA. CDR3 in amino acids: CASTVLAGSTDTQYF. For the CDR3, the DNA is TGTGCCAGCACCGTATTAGCGGGGAGCACAGATACGCAGTATTTT.

This chain joins TRBV6-2 or TRBV6-3 and TRBJ2-7, with no clear D. V dropped 0 bases and J dropped 7 bases, with 10 bases sitting between them. The CDR3 is 13 residues long. Germline CDR1 and CDR2: MNHEY and SVGEGT. The DNA of the CDR3 is TGTGCCAGCAGTTACTCGTATGCTACGGAGCAGTACTTC. Amino acid sequence: CASSYSYATEQYF.

This clonotype was recorded once. Written as DNA, the CDR3 is TGTGCCAGCAGCGTAAACCAGGGGGCGCAAGGCTACACCTTC. The encoded protein is CASSVNQGAQGYTF. This sequence joins TRBV7-2 and TRBJ1-2; 8 bases are a match to TRBD1. The CDR3 length is 14 residues. The germline gives CDR1 SGHTA, CDR2 FQGNSA. Trimming took 5 bases from V and 8 from J; bases not matched to a gene: 10.

The chain recombines TRBV9 with TRBJ2-5; tentatively, D is TRBD1 (5 bases). The length of the CDR3 is 15 residues. Deletions cut 0 bases from V and 4 bases from J, with 13 bases between. The V gene's germline CDR1 is SGDLS and CDR2 YYNGEE. The CDR3 region is CASSVGAQTVETQYF. CDR3 coding DNA: TGTGCCAGCAGCGTAGGAGCCCAGACAGTAGAGACCCAGTACTTC.

This clonotype has only a few counts. This CDR3 reads CASRIAGGNTDTQYF. The CDR3 region has the DNA TGTGCCAGCAGGATAGCGGGGGGGAACACAGATACGCAGTATTTT. The gene calls are TRBV12-3 or TRBV12-4 and TRBJ2-3, with 11 bases lining up with TRBD2. The CDR3 totals 15 residues. Trimming took 6 bases from V and 2 from J; bases not matched to a gene: 4.

The CDR3: CASSLRFPAYEQYF. CDR3 nucleotides: TGTGCCAGCAGCTTAAGATTTCCTGCCTACGAGCAGTACTTC. The chain is built from TRBV7-8 and TRBJ2-7; D gene uncertain. Trimming stripped 2 bases from V and 2 bases from J, with 10 bases between. CDR3 length: 14 residues. The germline CDR1 and CDR2 sequences are SGHVS and FQNEAQ.

CDR3 loop: CSARTPGQETQYF. For the CDR3, the DNA is TGCAGTGCTAGAACCCCAGGCCAAGAGACCCAGTACTTC. The chain employs TRBV20-1 and TRBJ2-5; D is unclear. This CDR3 spans 13 amino acids. The germline V gene encodes CDR1 DFQATT and CDR2 SNEGSKA (reference sequence). V lost 2 bases and J lost 1, with 8 bases in between.